Shown below are 22 T cell receptor beta chains from a single sample sequenced in a study of early T cells in non-severe SARS-CoV-2 infection (dated by TCRdb to about 2021). Libraries were constructed by 5' RACE. TCRdb shows the sequencer as NextSeq 500. The public sequencing data were trimmed at Q25 with fastp and processed into clonotypes with MiXCR by TCRdb, which kept only in-frame beta chains. Here each entry gathers all rows of one CDR3 protein and keeps the most common genes and DNA. The sample data list tens of thousands of distinct CDR3 sequences, and 5% to 7% of these were observed just once. Of the sample, roughly 20% falls within the top ten clones. Sequenced material: whole blood. The receptors shown here come from an adult who was a healthcare worker with PCR-confirmed SARS-CoV-2 infection or an uninfected control (not recorded which).

The chain employs TRBV20-1 and TRBJ2-3; D ambiguous. The CDR3 is made up of 13 amino acids. V was pared by 5 bases and J by 3 bases, with 12 bases between. Germline V gene sequence: CDR1 DFQATT, CDR2 SNEGSKA (reference sequence). CDR3 amino acids: CSAPIVGTDTQYF. In DNA, the CDR3 is TGCAGTGCTCCCATAGTAGGTACAGATACGCAGTATTTT.

This clonotype was seen a few times. The V and J genes are TRBV28 and TRBJ2-7, with D unresolved. V lost 5 bases and J lost 8, with 10 bases in between. This CDR3 region has 11 residues. Germline CDR1 and CDR2: MDHEN and SYDVKM. The CDR3 loop reads CASSDNLQQYF. The CDR3, as DNA: TGTGCCAGCAGTGACAATCTTCAGCAGTACTTC.

This chain connects TRBV11-2 to TRBJ2-3; D ambiguous. There are 13 residues in the CDR3. The V gene lost 2 bases and the J gene lost 5 bases, with 8 bases spanning the gap. Germline CDR1 is SGHAT and CDR2 is FQNNGV. The CDR3 DNA sequence: TGTGCCAGCAGCTTATCAGGAGAAGATACGCAGTATTTT. It specifies CASSLSGEDTQYF.

This clonotype has just a few counts. V usage is TRBV29-1 and J usage is TRBJ2-7; the D gene is possibly TRBD1 (5 bases). V lost 3 bases to trimming and J lost 1 base, with 13 bases between them. The CDR3 totals 14 residues. CDR1 is SQVTM and CDR2 is ANQGSEA in the germline V gene. Written as DNA, the CDR3 is TGCAGCGTTGAGCCCCAGGGTAGATCCTACGAGCAGTACTTC. Protein sequence: CSVEPQGRSYEQYF.

This clonotype was seen at least ten times. The chain joins TRBV7-9 to TRBJ2-5, with TRBD1 identical over 10 bases. After removal of 3 bases from V and 5 bases from J, the junction contained 6 bases not matched to a gene. The CDR3 has 15 amino acids. Germline CDR1 is SEHNR and CDR2 is FQNEAQ (reference sequence). Here the CDR3 reads CASSFGTGALETQYF. The CDR3 nucleotides read TGTGCCAGCAGCTTCGGGACAGGGGCCCTTGAGACCCAGTACTTC.

This clonotype was seen at least ten times. The rearrangement links TRBV7-9 to TRBJ1-1; possibly TRBD1 for D (6 bases). Looked up from germline, CDR1 is SEHNR and CDR2 is FQNEAQ (reference sequence). V was pared by 5 bases and J by 6 bases, with 10 bases between. The CDR3 has 12 amino acids. Written as DNA, the CDR3 is TGTGCCAGCAGCGGGGGGGCCTCTGAAGCTTTCTTT. It yields the protein CASSGGASEAFF.

This clonotype was found a few times. This chain uses TRBV10-3 with TRBJ2-1; 9 nucleotides agree with TRBD1. V trimming: 5 bases; J trimming: 5 bases; junction bases outside the gene matches: 7. The CDR3 covers 15 residues. Germline values: CDR1 ENHRY, CDR2 SYGVKD. The CDR3 sequence is CAISPGTGKDNEQFF. CDR3 coding DNA: TGTGCCATCAGTCCCGGGACAGGGAAGGACAATGAGCAGTTCTTC.

The chain couples TRBV29-1 to TRBJ2-7; D is perhaps TRBD2 (6 bases). The CDR3 runs 14 residues. The germline V and J ends were trimmed by 3 bases and 4 bases, with 16 bases remaining between them. Germline V CDR1 and CDR2: SQVTM, ANQGSEA. This CDR3 reads CSVELPGVPYEQYF. The CDR3 DNA sequence: TGCAGCGTTGAGCTCCCGGGGGTGCCTTACGAGCAGTACTTC.

A few counts support this clonotype. The V and J genes are TRBV2 and TRBJ2-7; a possible D gene is TRBD2 (5 bases). The germline V gene encodes CDR1 SNHLY and CDR2 FYNNEI. The length of the CDR3 is 11 residues. V was pared by 11 bases and J by 2 bases, with 10 bases between. In DNA, the CDR3 is TGTGCCTCCCGGAGGCCCTACGAGCAGTACTTC. Protein product: CASRRPYEQYF.

This clonotype has a handful of counts. The V and J genes are TRBV11-2 and TRBJ1-4, with D perhaps matching TRBD1 (6 bases). The CDR3 loop spans 14 amino acids. V was cut by 8 bases and J by 6 bases, with 16 bases left in between. Germline values: CDR1 SGHAT, CDR2 FQNNGV. The CDR3, as DNA: TGTGCCAGCGCAGCCGGGACAAAGCATGAAAAACTGTTTTTT. Its translation: CASAAGTKHEKLFF. Using reference TRBV11-2 and TRBJ1-4 for the parts outside the CDR3, the full variable domain is EAGVAQSPRYKIIEKRQSVAFWCNPISGHATLYWYQQILGQGPKLLIQFQNNGVVDDSQLPKDRFSAERLKGVDSTLKIQPAKLEDSAVYLCASAAGTKHEKLFFGSGTQLSVL.

The genes are TRBV27 and TRBJ2-1, with D possibly TRBD2 on 5 matching bases. The CDR3 has 15 residues. Trimming cost V 4 bases and J 0 bases, with 10 bases left between them. Germline CDR1 reads MNHEY; CDR2 reads SMNVEV (reference sequence). CDR3 sequence reads: CASSSERYSYNEQFF. Here the CDR3 DNA reads TGTGCCAGCAGTTCTGAGCGGTACTCCTACAATGAGCAGTTCTTC.

The chain is built from TRBV18 and TRBJ2-4; D is unclear. This CDR3 is 13 amino acids long. With 0 bases removed from V and 5 bases from J, the gap between germline ends came to 5 bases. In germline, CDR1 is KGHSH, CDR2 LQKENI. CDR3 protein: CASSPPGENIQYF. Written as DNA, the CDR3 is TGTGCCAGCTCACCACCAGGTGAAAACATTCAGTACTTC.

This clonotype was seen more than once but under ten times. The chain recombines TRBV5-1 with TRBJ1-2; 7 nucleotides align to TRBD1. Trimming at V came to 3 bases and at J to 4 bases, leaving 3 bases not matched to a gene. Germline-derived CDR1 and CDR2 are SGHRS and YFSETQ. CDR3 length equals 13 residues. The CDR3 here is CASSSGDSYGYTF. In DNA form, the CDR3 reads TGCGCCAGCAGCTCCGGGGACAGCTATGGCTACACCTTC.

The chain has TRBV6-1 and TRBJ2-3, with 10 bases identical to TRBD2. Trimming cost V 5 bases and J 6 bases; bases outside gene matches: 5. Germline V gene data show CDR1 as MNHNS and CDR2 as SASEGT. The CDR3 extends over 14 amino acids. The CDR3 loop is CASSSGREEDTQYF. Here the CDR3 DNA reads TGTGCCAGCAGTAGCGGGAGGGAAGAGGATACGCAGTATTTT.

The chain joins TRBV29-1 to TRBJ1-5; no clear D gene. Germline CDR1 reads SQVTM; CDR2 reads ANQGSEA. Trimming pared 4 bases from V and 7 bases from J, leaving 14 bases between. CDR3 size: 13 residues. Here the CDR3 DNA reads TGCAGCGTTGCTCTAGGGAATGACCAGCCCCAGCATTTT. Translated, it gives CSVALGNDQPQHF. The variable domain in full, completed from reference TRBV29-1 and TRBJ1-5, reads SAVISQKPSRDICQRGTSLTIQCQVDSQVTMMFWYRQQPGQSLTLIATANQGSEATYESGFVIDKFPISRPNLTFSTLTVSNMSPEDSSIYLCSVALGNDQPQHFGDGTRLSIL.

The rearrangement uses TRBV18 and TRBJ2-7, with TRBD2 identical over 8 bases. J lost 4 bases, V lost 2 bases, and 7 bases had no gene match. Germline values: CDR1 KGHSH, CDR2 LQKENI. The CDR3 is 15 residues long. CDR3 protein: CASSPIQRGIYEQYF. Written as DNA, the CDR3 is TGTGCCAGCTCACCAATCCAGCGGGGGATATACGAGCAGTACTTC.

This clonotype was picked up many times. The chain is built from TRBV2 and TRBJ2-3; 9 nucleotides match TRBD2. This CDR3 spans 19 amino acids. With V trimmed by 7 bases and J by 4 bases, 21 bases remained unmatched. CDR1 is SNHLY, CDR2 FYNNEI, per germline. Written as DNA, the CDR3 is TGTGCCAGCACCTGGGACGGTGAGGGACTAGCATCCCCCCCAGATACGCAGTATTTT. As protein: CASTWDGEGLASPPDTQYF.

This clonotype was counted at least ten times. The chain recombines TRBV18 with TRBJ2-2; tentatively, D is TRBD1 (6 bases). Germline V CDR1 and CDR2: KGHSH, LQKENI. This CDR3 region has 14 residues. The V and J ends lost 3 bases and 1 base respectively, with 6 bases between them. This chain's CDR3 is CASSPGQNTGELFF. CDR3 in DNA: TGTGCCAGCTCACCGGGACAGAACACCGGGGAGCTGTTTTTT.

This chain uses TRBV25-1 with TRBJ2-6; 7 bases map to TRBD1. The CDR3 runs 14 residues. The J segment lost 3 bases and the V segment lost 9 bases, leaving 5 bases of the junction unmatched. Germline CDR1 and CDR2: MGHDK and SYGVNS. CDR3 bases: TGTGCCAGTACAGGGGACAGTGGGGCCAACGTCCTGACTTTC. The encoded protein is CASTGDSGANVLTF.

Ten or more counts support this clonotype. The CDR3: CASTRGGVGNEQFF. The CDR3 nucleotides are TGTGCCAGCACCAGGGGGGGAGTAGGCAATGAGCAGTTCTTC. This chain uses TRBV7-8 with TRBJ2-1; D assignment may be TRBD1 or TRBD2 (7 bases each). The germline V and J ends were trimmed by 7 bases and 6 bases, with 16 bases remaining between them. There are 14 residues in the CDR3. CDR1 is SGHVS and CDR2 is FQNEAQ in the germline V gene.

Many counts were recorded for this clonotype. The rearrangement links TRBV4-2 to TRBJ2-3; 10 positions agree with TRBD1. The CDR3 length is 17 residues. CDR1 is LGHNA, CDR2 YNFKEQ, per germline. With V trimmed by 4 bases and J by 3 bases, 10 bases remained unmatched. The CDR3 bases are TGTGCCAGCAGCCTAACAGCGGGACAGGGGAGAACAGATACGCAGTATTTT. Amino acids: CASSLTAGQGRTDTQYF.

This clonotype was counted many times. The chain links TRBV6-6 to TRBJ2-7; 10 bases agree with TRBD1. The germline V gene encodes CDR1 MNHNY and CDR2 SVGAGI (reference sequence). V lost 2 bases, J lost 5 bases, and 3 bases stayed unmatched. The CDR3 has 14 amino acids. In DNA, the CDR3 is TGTGCCAGCAGTTACCCGGGACAGGGGAACGAGCAGTACTTC. As protein: CASSYPGQGNEQYF.